Detailed here is one T cell receptor (beta chain). Its antigen remains unidentified. This sample was included in a study of CD8+ T cells in alopecia areata. Study-level findings and limits: Scalp specimens additionally yield sequences from normal skin's resident alphabeta T cells. Higher clonality was seen in lesional scalp than in normal scalp, especially in alopecia totalis/universalis.

The CDR3 extends over 15 amino acids. CDR1 and CDR2 from the germline V gene are SGHVS and FQNEAQ. V lost 3 bases, J lost 3 bases, and 12 bases lay in between. Lesional scalp punch biopsies and peripheral blood were collected from alopecia areata patients. PBMCs, the starting material, were the source of sorted CD4+ and CD8+ T cells. After isolation, RNA underwent reverse transcription to generate cDNA as the sequencing template. Profiling relied on immunoSEQ multiplex PCR, and the TCRdb table lists in-frame clones only, not all of them. The data show about 82,000 clones, with roughly 51% seen just once and 5.5% to 6% held by the top ten.

The receptor's source is a human donor with alopecia areata. The V gene is TRBV7-8, the J gene TRBJ1-5, with a tentative D call TRBD1 (6 bases). The specimen sequenced was NKG2D-high CD8+ T cells sorted from blood. For the CDR3, the DNA is TGTGCCAGCAGCTTGGGTCAGGGGAACAATCAGCCCCAGCATTTT. Protein product: CASSLGQGNNQPQHF. The variable domain in full, with the rest retrieved from reference TRBV7-8 and TRBJ1-5, is GAGVSQSPRYKVAKRGQDVALRCDPISGHVSLFWYQQALGQGPEFLTYFQNEAQLDKSGLPSDRFFAERPEGSVSTLKIQRTQQEDSAVYLCASSLGQGNNQPQHFGDGTRLSIL.